The source of this TCR beta chain is a study of long-term antiretroviral therapy in people with HIV. Points from the study as a whole: Diversity went up after ART and still fell short of transplant donor controls.

Survey level was the resolution at which the v3.0 immunoSEQ assay ran. Some clones are missing from TCRdb's copy, which holds only in-frame ones; the method was immunoSEQ multiplex PCR. Of approximately 29,000 clones listed, more than 80% are singletons. About this clone itself: The antigen remains unidentified.

The ends were cut back, 4 bases at V and 8 bases at J, with 15 bases in the middle. CDR3 length: 14 residues. Per the germline V gene, CDR1 is SGHRS and CDR2 is YFSETQ. The clonotype originates from a woman aged 40 to 55 with HIV. The sequencing here drew on unsorted PBMCs, taken 5.2 years after starting antiretroviral therapy. This sequence joins TRBV5-1 and TRBJ1-4; D is perhaps TRBD1 (5 bases). The CDR3, as DNA: TGCGCCAGCAGCCGGGACGATAATTACGAAAAACTGTTTTTT. Protein product: CASSRDDNYEKLFF.